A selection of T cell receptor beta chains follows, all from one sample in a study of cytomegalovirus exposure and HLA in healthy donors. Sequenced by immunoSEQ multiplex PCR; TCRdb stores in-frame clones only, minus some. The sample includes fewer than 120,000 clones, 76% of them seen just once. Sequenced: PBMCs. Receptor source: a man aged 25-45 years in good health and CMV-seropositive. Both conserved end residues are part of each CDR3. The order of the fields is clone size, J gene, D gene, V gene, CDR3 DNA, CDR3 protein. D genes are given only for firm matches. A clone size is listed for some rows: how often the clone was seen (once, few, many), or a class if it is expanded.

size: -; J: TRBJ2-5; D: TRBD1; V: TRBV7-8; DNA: TGTGCCAGCAGCTTAGATCGGGACAGGGCCCAGTACTTC; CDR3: CASSLDRDRAQYF
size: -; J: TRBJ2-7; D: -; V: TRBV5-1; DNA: TGCGCCAGCAGCTTGGCAGGGGCAGGGATTTACGAGCAGTACTTC; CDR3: CASSLAGAGIYEQYF
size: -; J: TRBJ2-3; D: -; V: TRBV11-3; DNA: TGTGCCAGCAGCTTAGGGGCCAGCCCAAGCACAGATACGCAGTATTTT; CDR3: CASSLGASPSTDTQYF
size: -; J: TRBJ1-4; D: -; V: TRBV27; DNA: TGTGCCAGCAGTAAAAACAGGGCTACTAATGAAAAACTGTTTTTT; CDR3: CASSKNRATNEKLFF
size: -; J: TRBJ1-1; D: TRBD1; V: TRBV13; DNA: TGTGCCAGCATCCAGGACAGGAGGAACACTGAAGCTTTCTTT; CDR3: CASIQDRRNTEAFF
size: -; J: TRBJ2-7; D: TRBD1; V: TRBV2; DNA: TGTGCCAGCATTTGGGGGACAGGGGAGTACGAGCAGTACTTC; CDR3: CASIWGTGEYEQYF
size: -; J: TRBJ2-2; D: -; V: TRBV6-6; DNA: TGTGCCAGCAGTTACCCGTCCACCGGGGAGCTGTTTTTT; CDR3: CASSYPSTGELFF
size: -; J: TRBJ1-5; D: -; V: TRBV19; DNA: TGTGCCAGTAATCCTTTTCGTGGGGGCGATCAGCCCCAGCATTTT; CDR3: CASNPFRGGDQPQHF
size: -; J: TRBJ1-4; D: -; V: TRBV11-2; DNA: TGTGCCAGCAGCTTAGGGACTCTGCGGGGAAATGAAAAACTGTTTTTT; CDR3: CASSLGTLRGNEKLFF
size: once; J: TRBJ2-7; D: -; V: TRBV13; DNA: TGTGCCAGCAGCTTCCTGTACGGGGACACCTACGAGCAGTACTTC; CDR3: CASSFLYGDTYEQYF
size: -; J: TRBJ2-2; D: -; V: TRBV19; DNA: TGTGCCGCTGGGGGACAGAACACCGGGGAGCTGTTTTTT; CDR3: CAAGGQNTGELFF
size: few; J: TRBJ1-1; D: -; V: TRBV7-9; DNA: TGTGCCAGCAGCTTGGGCATTAACACTGAAGCTTTCTTT; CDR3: CASSLGINTEAFF
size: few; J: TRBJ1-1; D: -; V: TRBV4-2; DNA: TGTGCCAGCAGCCAAGATGGGGGGGGCACTGAAGCTTTCTTT; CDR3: CASSQDGGGTEAFF
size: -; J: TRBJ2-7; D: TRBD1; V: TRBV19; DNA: TGTGCCAGTAGTATAGTAGACAGGGGAGACGAGCAGTACTTC; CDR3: CASSIVDRGDEQYF
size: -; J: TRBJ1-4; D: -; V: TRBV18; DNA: TGTGCCAGCTCACGGTCGGGGGAAAATGAAAAACTGTTTTTT; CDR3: CASSRSGENEKLFF
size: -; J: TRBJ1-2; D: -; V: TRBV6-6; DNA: TGTGCCAGCAGTTACTCGAGCCTTGGTACTCCCTATGGCTACACCTTC; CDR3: CASSYSSLGTPYGYTF
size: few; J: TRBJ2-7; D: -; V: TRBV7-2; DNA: TGTGCCAGCAGCTTAACAGAGACCTACGAGCAGTACTTC; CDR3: CASSLTETYEQYF
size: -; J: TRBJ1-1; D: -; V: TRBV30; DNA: TGTGCCTGGACCCCCCCGTATCGGAGCACTGAAGCTTTCTTT; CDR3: CAWTPPYRSTEAFF
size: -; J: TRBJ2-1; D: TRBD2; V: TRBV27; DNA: TGTGCCAGCAGTGGACTAGCGGGGGGCGTTGAGCAGTTCTTC; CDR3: CASSGLAGGVEQFF
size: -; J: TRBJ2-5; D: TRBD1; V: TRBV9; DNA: TGTGCCAGCAGCTTCGGACAGGGGCGAGGAGAGACCCAGTACTTC; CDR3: CASSFGQGRGETQYF
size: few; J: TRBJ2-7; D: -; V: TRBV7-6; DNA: TGTGCCAGCAGCGCAGATACGGGGTCGGCCTCCTACGAGCAGTACTTC; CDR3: CASSADTGSASYEQYF
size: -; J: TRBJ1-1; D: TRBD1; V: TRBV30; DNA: TGTGCCTGGAGTCACGACAGGGGGGTCACTGAAGCTTTCTTT; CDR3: CAWSHDRGVTEAFF
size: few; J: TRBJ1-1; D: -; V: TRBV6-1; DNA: TGTGCCAGCAGTAAAGGACACCCGAACACTGAAGCTTTCTTT; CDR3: CASSKGHPNTEAFF
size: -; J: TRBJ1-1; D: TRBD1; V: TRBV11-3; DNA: TGTGCCAGCAGCTCCGGCCAGGGGGGGAACACTGAAGCTTTCTTT; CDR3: CASSSGQGGNTEAFF
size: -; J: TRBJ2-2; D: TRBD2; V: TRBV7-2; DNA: TGTGCCAGCAGCTTAGGGCGGGGGGGCACCGGGGAGCTGTTTTTT; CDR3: CASSLGRGGTGELFF
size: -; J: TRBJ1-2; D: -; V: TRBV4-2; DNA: TGTGCCAGCAGCCATCCTGAGAGGGACTTAAATCCCGATGGCTACACCTTC; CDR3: CASSHPERDLNPDGYTF
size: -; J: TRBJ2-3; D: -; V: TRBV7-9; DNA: TGTGCCAGCAGCGCTAGTATTGGTACCACAGATACGCAGTATTTT; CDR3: CASSASIGTTDTQYF
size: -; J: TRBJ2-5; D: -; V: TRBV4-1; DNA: TGCGCCAGCAGCCAAGATTGGGGAGGGGGGGAGACCCAGTACTTC; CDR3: CASSQDWGGGETQYF
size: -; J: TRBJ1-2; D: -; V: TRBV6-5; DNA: TGTGCCAGCAGTTACGGTTGGACAGATGGCTACACCTTC; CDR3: CASSYGWTDGYTF
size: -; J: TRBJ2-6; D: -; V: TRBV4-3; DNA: TGCGCCAGCAGCCAAGTAGGGCAGGACTTCTCTGGGGCCAACGTCCTGACTTTC; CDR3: CASSQVGQDFSGANVLTF
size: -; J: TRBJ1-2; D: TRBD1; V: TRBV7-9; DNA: TGTGCCAGCAGCCTCCTCGGACAGGGGGCGTCAGATTTCACATGGGGCTACACCTTC; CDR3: CASSLLGQGASDFTWGYTF
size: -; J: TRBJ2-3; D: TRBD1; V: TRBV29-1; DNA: TGCAGCGTACCCTCCGGGCAGGGGGCTATTGGGACAGATACGCAGTATTTT; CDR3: CSVPSGQGAIGTDTQYF
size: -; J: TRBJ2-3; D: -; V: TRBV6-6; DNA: TGTGCCAGCAGTTACTTGCCGGGGGTAGATACGCAGTATTTT; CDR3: CASSYLPGVDTQYF
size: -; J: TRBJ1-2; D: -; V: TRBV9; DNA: TGTGCCAGCAGCGTGGGGGGGCCATATGGCTACACCTTC; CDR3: CASSVGGPYGYTF
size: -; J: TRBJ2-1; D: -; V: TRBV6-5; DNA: TGTGCCAGCAGTTATTGGCCAATTAATGAGCAGTTCTTC; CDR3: CASSYWPINEQFF
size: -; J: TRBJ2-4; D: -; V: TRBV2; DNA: TGTGCCAGCATGGAGGTCTTAGCCAAAAACATTCAGTACTTC; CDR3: CASMEVLAKNIQYF
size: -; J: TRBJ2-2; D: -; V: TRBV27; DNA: TGTGCCAGCTTTACAGGCCGCACCTCGAACACCGGGGAGCTGTTTTTT; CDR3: CASFTGRTSNTGELFF
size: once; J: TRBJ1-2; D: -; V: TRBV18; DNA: TGTGCCAGCTCACCACCGGAGGTGGGGGCTACTAGCTACACCTTC; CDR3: CASSPPEVGATSYTF
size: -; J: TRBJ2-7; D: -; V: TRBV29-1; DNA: TGCAGCGTTCAGCCAGGAAACTACGAGCAGTACTTC; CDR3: CSVQPGNYEQYF
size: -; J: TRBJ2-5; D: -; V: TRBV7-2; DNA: TGTGCCAGTAGCTTAGCGCTAACAGCCCAAGAGACCCAGTACTTC; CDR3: CASSLALTAQETQYF
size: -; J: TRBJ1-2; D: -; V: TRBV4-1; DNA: TGCGCCAGCAGCCAGGGGATGGGGAGGGGGAGGTATGGCTACACCTTC; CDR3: CASSQGMGRGRYGYTF
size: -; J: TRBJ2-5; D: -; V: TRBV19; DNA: TGTGCCAGTAGTACTTCCGGGACAGCGGGTGACCAGTACTTC; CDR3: CASSTSGTAGDQYF
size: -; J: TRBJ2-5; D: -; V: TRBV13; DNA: TGTGCCAGCAGCCTGACAGAGAGGGAGACCCAGTACTTC; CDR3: CASSLTERETQYF
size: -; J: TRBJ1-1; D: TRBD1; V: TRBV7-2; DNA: TGTGCCAGCAGAGGCGGACAGGCGGCCGTTGAAGCTTTCTTT; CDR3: CASRGGQAAVEAFF
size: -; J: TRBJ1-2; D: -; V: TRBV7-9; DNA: TGCGCCAGCAGCTTACCGATAACAGGAAACTATGGCTACACCTTC; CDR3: CASSLPITGNYGYTF
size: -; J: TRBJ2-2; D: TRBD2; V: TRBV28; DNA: TGTGCCAGCAGGAGCGGGGTCGAGTACACCGGGGAGCTGTTTTTT; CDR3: CASRSGVEYTGELFF
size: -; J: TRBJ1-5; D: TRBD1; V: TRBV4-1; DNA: TGCGCCAGCAGCCACCCAGGGGGCTATCAGCCCCAGCATTTT; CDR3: CASSHPGGYQPQHF
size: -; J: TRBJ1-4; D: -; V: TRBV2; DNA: TGTGCCAGCAGTGGTTTCGCGTCGAGTGAAAAACTGTTTTTT; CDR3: CASSGFASSEKLFF
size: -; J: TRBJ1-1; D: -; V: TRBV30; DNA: TGTGCCTGGAGCCGGGGGGGAACTGAAGCTTTCTTT; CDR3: CAWSRGGTEAFF
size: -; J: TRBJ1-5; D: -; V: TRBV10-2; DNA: TGCGCCAGCAGTGAGCTAACCAGCAATCAGCCCCAGCATTTT; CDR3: CASSELTSNQPQHF
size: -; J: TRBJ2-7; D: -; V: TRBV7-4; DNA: TGTGCCAGCAGCTTTGACAGAGACTACGAGCAGTACTTC; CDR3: CASSFDRDYEQYF
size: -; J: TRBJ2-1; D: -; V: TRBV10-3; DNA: TGTGCCATCAGCAGGGGTTCAGGCTACGATGAGCAGTTCTTC; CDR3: CAISRGSGYDEQFF
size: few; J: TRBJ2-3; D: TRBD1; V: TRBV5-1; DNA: TGCGCCAGCAGACACGTAGACAGGGGACTCATAATAGATCGCACAGATACGCAGTATTTT; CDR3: CASRHVDRGLIIDRTDTQYF